The 25 T cell receptor beta chains given below trace back to one sample, sequenced in a study of T cell repertoires in cytomegalovirus infection. MiXCR, applied by TCRdb to the reads, yields one record per CDR3 protein. Of 150,000 to 200,000 distinct CDR3 sequences in the sample, approximately 17% were seen once. Material for sequencing was CD8+ T cells from PBMCs. Receptors were obtained from a human donor in good health (CMV status not recorded). Some clones in this sample may be carry-over from other donors' samples.

This sequence joins TRBV4-3 and TRBJ1-1; D may be TRBD1 (5 bases). The germline gives CDR1 LGHNA, CDR2 YSLEER. The CDR3 spans 14 residues. Trimming removed 4 bases from V and 3 bases from J, with 12 bases in between. The DNA of the CDR3 is TGCGCCAGCAGCCCCAAGAGGGGTTACACTGAAGCTTTCTTT. This gives the protein CASSPKRGYTEAFF.

The V and J genes are TRBV2 and TRBJ2-7; a possible D gene is TRBD1 (5 bases). This CDR3 is 11 amino acids long. Between the trimmed V and J ends, which lost 6 bases and 7 bases, there was a span of 10 bases. The germline V gene encodes CDR1 SNHLY and CDR2 FYNNEI. CDR3 in amino acids: CASRGAREQYF. The CDR3 DNA reads as TGTGCCAGCAGAGGGGCGCGGGAGCAGTACTTC.

This clonotype was counted between two and nine times. The chain couples TRBV4-1 to TRBJ1-5, with D unresolved. The CDR3 runs 15 residues. Germline assignment: CDR1 MGHRA and CDR2 YSYEKL. V lost 0 bases and J lost 4, with 10 bases in between. The CDR3 DNA reads TGCGCCAGCAGCCAAGAGGGCACAATTAATCAGCCCCAGCATTTT. Translation gives CASSQEGTINQPQHF.

This clonotype showed up just a few times. The chain employs TRBV6-6 and TRBJ1-5; D is perhaps TRBD1 (6 bases). Germline assignment: CDR1 MNHNY and CDR2 SVGAGI (reference sequence). Trimming removed 4 bases at V and 0 bases at J, with 19 bases between. CDR3 length: 18 amino acids. The CDR3 spells CASSSLRGRGFSNQPQHF. CDR3 DNA sequence: TGTGCCAGCAGTTCCCTCCGGGGGCGGGGGTTTAGCAATCAGCCCCAGCATTTT.

The V and J genes are TRBV7-2 and TRBJ1-2; D might be TRBD1 (5 bases). With 8 bases removed from V and 4 bases from J, the gap between germline ends came to 14 bases. The CDR3 runs 13 residues. Germline V gives CDR1 SGHTA, CDR2 FQGNSA. CDR3 nucleotides: TGTGCCAGCGTAACGGAGGGGTTCTATGGCTACACCTTC. This sequence encodes CASVTEGFYGYTF.

This clonotype was seen a few times. The chain recombines TRBV7-9 with TRBJ1-1, with D possibly being TRBD1 (5 bases). Trimming took 8 bases from V and 0 from J, leaving 16 bases between them. CDR1 and CDR2 (germline): SEHNR, FQNEAQ (reference sequence). The CDR3 is made up of 15 amino acids. CDR3 in amino acids: CASYKEQDLNTEAFF. The DNA of the CDR3 is TGTGCCAGCTACAAGGAACAGGATCTGAACACTGAAGCTTTCTTT.

This clonotype showed up many times. V gene TRBV7-8 combines with J gene TRBJ2-2, with D perhaps TRBD1 (5 bases). The CDR3 spans 18 residues. The germline V gene has CDR1 SGHVS and CDR2 FQNEAQ. Trimming stripped 1 base from V and 4 bases from J, with 19 bases between. CDR3 region: CASSLGQPAILFTGELFF. The DNA for the CDR3 is TGTGCCAGCAGCTTAGGACAGCCGGCAATACTTTTCACCGGGGAGCTGTTTTTT.

This clonotype was counted only a few times. V is TRBV20-1 and J is TRBJ2-2; 15 bases line up with TRBD2. V was clipped by 6 bases and J by 2 bases; unmatched bases: 7. The germline V gene encodes CDR1 DFQATT and CDR2 SNEGSKA (reference sequence). The CDR3 spans 17 residues. CDR3 loop: CSATGLAGGRNTGELFF. In DNA form, the CDR3 reads TGCAGTGCCACGGGACTAGCGGGAGGCCGAAACACCGGGGAGCTGTTTTTT.

A few counts support this clonotype. The chain links TRBV29-1 to TRBJ1-2; TRBD1 might be the D (6 bases). Germline V gene lookup returns CDR1 SQVTM and CDR2 ANQGSEA. This CDR3 has 13 amino acids. Deletions cut 7 bases from V and 8 bases from J, with 20 bases between. The CDR3 is CSGNTGSAKGYTF. DNA for the CDR3: TGCAGCGGAAATACAGGGTCGGCCAAGGGCTACACCTTC.

The chain has TRBV7-6 and TRBJ2-1; the match to TRBD2 covers 7 bases. This CDR3 spans 17 amino acids. Germline lookup yields CDR1 SGHVS and CDR2 FNYEAQ. V lost 8 bases, J lost 5 bases, and 18 bases stayed unmatched. CDR3: CASSLRDLAELNNEQFF. The DNA of the CDR3 is TGTGCCAGCTCCCTTAGAGACCTAGCGGAATTGAACAATGAGCAGTTCTTC.

In its sample, this clonotype was seen many times. The V call is TRBV7-2, the J call TRBJ2-1, with 15 bases fitting TRBD2. This CDR3 is 16 amino acids long. Germline CDR1 SGHTA, CDR2 FQGNSA. V lost 5 bases to trimming and J lost 9 bases; unmatched junction nucleotides: 8. CDR3 nucleotide sequence: TGTGCCAGCAGCATAGGGACTAGCGGGAGGAAGGGTGAGCAGTTCTTC. Its protein is CASSIGTSGRKGEQFF.

V is TRBV6-5 and J is TRBJ2-2, with unresolved D. CDR1 is MNHEY, CDR2 SVGAGI, per germline. V shed 5 bases and J shed 5 bases, with 9 bases lying between them. This CDR3 region has 13 residues. The CDR3 DNA follows: TGTGCCAGCAGTCCCCTGGGAACCGGGGAGCTGTTTTTT. Encoded protein: CASSPLGTGELFF.

This clonotype was recorded a few times. This sequence joins TRBV7-2 and TRBJ2-5, with TRBD2 identical over 10 bases. The CDR3 contains 15 residues. Germline CDR1 reads SGHTA; CDR2 reads FQGNSA. Trimming at V came to 5 bases and at J to 4 bases, leaving 7 bases not matched to a gene. The DNA for the CDR3 is TGTGCCAGCAGCCACCCTCCTAGCGGGGGAGAGACCCAGTACTTC. Encoded protein: CASSHPPSGGETQYF.

The gene calls are TRBV28 and TRBJ1-2; TRBD1 agrees at 8 bases. Trimming removed 5 bases from V and 0 bases from J; junction bases left unmatched: 5. The CDR3 is 15 residues long. Germline CDR1 is MDHEN and CDR2 is SYDVKM. CDR3 sequence (DNA): TGTGCCAGCAGTCCATCCAGGGGGCCTAACTATGGCTACACCTTC. This sequence encodes CASSPSRGPNYGYTF.

This clonotype showed up many times. The rearrangement links TRBV12-5 to TRBJ2-5; 8 positions match TRBD1. This CDR3 spans 15 amino acids. The germline V gene encodes CDR1 LGHNT and CDR2 FRNRAP. The junction had 8 bases not matched to a gene; V was cut back by 6 bases and J by 2 bases. The CDR3 spells CASGRRQGPQETQYF. Written as DNA, the CDR3 is TGTGCTAGTGGAAGACGACAGGGGCCGCAAGAGACCCAGTACTTC.

This clonotype was seen a handful of times. V is TRBV6-5 and J is TRBJ2-2; 9 bases are shared with TRBD2. Germline V gene sequence: CDR1 MNHEY, CDR2 SVGAGI. The CDR3 totals 18 residues. V gave up 0 bases and J gave up 1 base; unmatched junction bases: 6. In DNA, the CDR3 is TGTGCCAGCAGTTACTCGTTAGCGGGGGCCTTGAACACCGGGGAGCTGTTTTTT. Translating gives CASSYSLAGALNTGELFF.

The chain employs TRBV28 and TRBJ1-1; no clear D. Trimming removed 6 bases from V and 14 bases from J, with 22 bases in between. The CDR3 has 13 amino acids. CDR1 is MDHEN and CDR2 is SYDVKM in the germline V gene. The CDR3 spells CASSQLSATVFFF. The DNA for the CDR3 is TGTGCCAGCAGCCAGTTAAGCGCTACAGTATTCTTCTTT.

V is TRBV7-6 and J is TRBJ2-1, with 8 bases matching TRBD1. The CDR3 has 19 amino acids. Germline trimming cut 5 bases from V and 6 bases from J; bases unmatched to any gene: 21. CDR1 and CDR2 (germline): SGHVS, FNYEAQ. The CDR3 region has the DNA TGTGCCAGCAGCCCCATTTGGGGGGCACGGACAGGGAACGTCAATGAGCAGTTCTTC. It yields the protein CASSPIWGARTGNVNEQFF.

In its sample, this clonotype was seen a few times. V and J are TRBV7-6 and TRBJ2-7, with 8 positions matching TRBD1. The CDR3 sequence is 15 residues long. J gave up 7 bases and V 5 bases, and 13 bases lay outside the gene matches. Germline V gives CDR1 SGHVS, CDR2 FNYEAQ. The CDR3, as DNA: TGTGCCAGCAGCCTGCGCCCGACAGGGGTCGGGGAGCAGTACTTC. Amino acids: CASSLRPTGVGEQYF.

This chain joins TRBV7-2 and TRBJ2-7, with D possibly being TRBD1 or TRBD2 (6 bases each). Germline CDR1 and CDR2: SGHTA and FQGNSA. The CDR3 sequence is 14 residues long. Trimming removed 7 bases from V and 7 bases from J, with 20 bases in between. The CDR3 sequence: CASTVARGAWEQYF. For the CDR3, the DNA is TGTGCCAGCACCGTCGCTAGGGGGGCTTGGGAGCAGTACTTC.

This clonotype was observed a handful of times. The V call is TRBV4-3, the J call TRBJ2-1; 8 bases agree with TRBD1. CDR1 and CDR2 from the germline V gene are LGHNA and YSLEER. V lost 4 bases to trimming and J lost 6 bases; unmatched junction nucleotides: 11. This CDR3 contains 16 residues. The CDR3 region is CASSPGQVDGGNEQFF. The CDR3 DNA reads as TGCGCCAGCAGCCCGGGACAGGTGGACGGAGGCAATGAGCAGTTCTTC.

A few counts support this clonotype. V is TRBV7-3 and J is TRBJ2-3; weak D call: TRBD2 (7 bases). V was pared by 5 bases and J by 4 bases, with 25 bases between. Germline CDR1 reads SGHTA; CDR2 reads FQGTGA. This CDR3 comprises 18 residues. The chain's CDR3 is CASSPPGGTEGSPDTQYF. The CDR3, as DNA: TGTGCCAGCAGCCCCCCGGGGGGCACCGAGGGATCCCCAGATACGCAGTATTTT.

This clonotype was detected only a few times. This chain connects TRBV9 to TRBJ2-7, with TRBD1 matching over 9 bases. Germline-derived CDR1 and CDR2 are SGDLS and YYNGEE. J was trimmed by 5 bases and V by 4 bases; bases with no gene match: 7. The CDR3 consists of 14 residues. CDR3 residues: CASSPRTGDDEQYF. CDR3 in DNA: TGTGCCAGCAGCCCCCGGACAGGGGACGACGAGCAGTACTTC.

This chain uses TRBV28 with TRBJ2-4; the match to TRBD2 covers 10 bases. The V segment lost 5 bases and the J segment 4 bases; nucleotides outside the gene matches: 8. The CDR3 totals 16 residues. Germline V gene lookup returns CDR1 MDHEN and CDR2 SYDVKM. This chain's CDR3 is CASSLIAGGEKNIQYF. In DNA, the CDR3 is TGTGCCAGCAGTCTCATAGCGGGAGGCGAAAAAAACATTCAGTACTTC.

This clonotype was seen a few times. This sequence joins TRBV9 and TRBJ1-2; the match to TRBD1 covers 9 bases. The CDR3 is 15 amino acids. The V and J ends lost 0 bases and 3 bases, in that order; junction bases with no gene match: 3. Germline V gene data show CDR1 as SGDLS and CDR2 as YYNGEE. The CDR3 protein is CASSVARDRDYGYTF. DNA of the CDR3: TGTGCCAGCAGCGTAGCCCGGGACAGGGACTATGGCTACACCTTC. The variable domain in full, with the rest retrieved from reference TRBV9 and TRBJ1-2, is DSGVTQTPKHLITATGQRVTLRCSPRSGDLSVYWYQQSLDQGLQFLIQYYNGEERAKGNILERFSAQQFPDLHSELNLSSLELGDSALYFCASSVARDRDYGYTFGSGTRLTVV.